What follows are 16 T cell receptor beta chains derived from one specimen sequenced in a study of blood T cell repertoires in COVID-19. Data came from immunoSEQ multiplex PCR; TCRdb stores just in-frame clones and leaves some out. Of tens of thousands of clones in the sample, 88% were seen once. The source material was peripheral blood. The origin of the receptors is a human donor in a cohort sampled during active COVID-19.

J is TRBJ2-7 and V is TRBV10-2, with TRBD2 matching over 11 bases. Trimming took 2 bases from V and 4 from J; bases not matched to a gene: 1. The CDR3 length is 14 residues. CDR1 and CDR2 from the germline V gene are WSHSY and SAAADI. The CDR3 region has the DNA TGCGCCAGCAGTGAGCTAGCGGGGGGTTACGAGCAGTACTTC. Residues: CASSELAGGYEQYF.

Written as DNA, the CDR3 is TGTGCCAGCTCCCCATCCGGAGATACGCAGTATTTT. Translation: CASSPSGDTQYF. V and J are TRBV18 and TRBJ2-3; D call uncertain. Trimming removed 6 bases at V and 5 bases at J, with 9 bases between. The CDR3 covers 12 residues. CDR1 is KGHSH, CDR2 LQKENI, per germline.

This clone was counted between two and nine times. The chain combines TRBV2 with TRBJ1-6, with 9 bases matching TRBD1. This CDR3 is 14 amino acids long. V trimming: 6 bases; J trimming: 10 bases; junction bases outside the gene matches: 7. Germline V gives CDR1 SNHLY, CDR2 FYNNEI. The DNA of the CDR3 is TGTGCCAGCAGCCATGGACAGGGGAAATCACCCCTCCACTTT. Residues: CASSHGQGKSPLHF.

The chain joins TRBV5-1 to TRBJ1-2; 8 positions match TRBD1. Germline CDR1 SGHRS, CDR2 YFSETQ. The ends lost 1 base at V and 8 bases at J; junction bases unmatched: 1. This CDR3 is built from 12 residues. CDR3 protein: CASSLSGGGYTF. The CDR3 DNA is TGCGCCAGCAGCTTGTCAGGGGGCGGCTACACCTTC.

This clone turned up a few times. The chain carries TRBV12-3 or TRBV12-4 and TRBJ2-2; D is perhaps TRBD1 (6 bases). V dropped 6 bases and J dropped 6 bases, with 11 bases sitting between them. The CDR3 is 13 residues long. The CDR3 loop reads CASSSGDAGELFF. The CDR3 DNA follows: TGTGCCAGCAGCTCAGGGGACGCCGGGGAGCTGTTTTTT.

The gene calls are TRBV9 and TRBJ2-2; 11 bases align to TRBD2. The CDR3 covers 20 residues. V gave up 4 bases and J gave up 0 bases; unmatched junction bases: 14. Germline assignment: CDR1 SGDLS and CDR2 YYNGEE. DNA for the CDR3: TGTGCCAGCAGCTTACGAAGGGGGACTAGCGGTGGGGCGAACACCGGGGAGCTGTTTTTT. Protein sequence: CASSLRRGTSGGANTGELFF.

The V and J genes are TRBV19 and TRBJ1-1; 11 nucleotides line up with TRBD1. The CDR3 is 15 residues long. CDR1 LNHDA and CDR2 SQIVND come from the germline V gene (reference sequence). Trimming cost V 4 bases and J 5 bases; bases outside gene matches: 6. CDR3 amino acids: CASSTWTGGGTEAFF. As DNA, the CDR3 is TGTGCCAGTAGTACCTGGACAGGGGGCGGAACTGAAGCTTTCTTT.

The chain links TRBV29-1 to TRBJ2-1, with TRBD2 identical over 10 bases. This CDR3 contains 15 residues. Germline assignment: CDR1 SQVTM and CDR2 ANQGSEA. V lost 4 bases, J lost 3 bases, and 6 bases stayed unmatched. The CDR3: CSVAQAGGYYNEQFF. CDR3 bases: TGCAGCGTTGCCCAAGCGGGGGGGTACTACAATGAGCAGTTCTTC.

This rearrangement joins TRBV9 to TRBJ2-3, with 11 bases identical to TRBD2. V dropped 0 bases and J dropped 4; count of bases not matched to a gene: 10. The CDR3 covers 18 residues. Germline values: CDR1 SGDLS, CDR2 YYNGEE. The DNA of the CDR3 is TGTGCCAGCAGCGTAGCCGGGGTAGCGGGGGGGCCGGCAGATACGCAGTATTTT. Its translation: CASSVAGVAGGPADTQYF.

The V and J genes are TRBV29-1 and TRBJ1-2; tentative D call: TRBD1 (6 bases). With 7 bases removed from V and 5 bases from J, the gap between germline ends came to 17 bases. CDR3 length: 13 residues. CDR1 SQVTM and CDR2 ANQGSEA come from the germline V gene. In DNA, the CDR3 is TGCAGCGCTACCCAGACAGGAAGTTATGGCTACACCTTC. Its protein is CSATQTGSYGYTF.

V is TRBV3-1 (or the pseudogene TRBV3-2) and J is TRBJ2-7; 7 bases line up with TRBD1. V dropped 2 bases and J dropped 4; count of bases not matched to a gene: 5. This CDR3 has 14 residues. Germline lookup yields CDR1 LGHDT and CDR2 YNNKEL (reference sequence). In DNA, the CDR3 is TGTGCCAGCAGCCAAAACAGGGGCCCGTACGAGCAGTACTTC. Protein sequence: CASSQNRGPYEQYF.

This clone has a single count. The chain recombines TRBV12-3 or TRBV12-4 with TRBJ1-2; D possibly corresponds to TRBD1 (6 bases). The V end lost 5 bases, the J end lost 5 bases, and 12 bases lay between the germline ends. This CDR3 is built from 13 residues. The CDR3 loop reads CASSNQGKYGYTF. CDR3 in DNA: TGTGCCAGCAGTAATCAGGGGAAATATGGCTACACCTTC.

The chain links TRBV10-3 to TRBJ2-1; no clear D. The CDR3 is made up of 12 amino acids. The germline V gene has CDR1 ENHRY and CDR2 SYGVKD. The germline V and J ends were trimmed by 10 bases and 6 bases, with 13 bases remaining between them. The CDR3 DNA reads as TGTGCCACCGCCCTAGAACCCAATGAGCAGTTCTTC. Protein: CATALEPNEQFF.

CDR3 sequence (DNA): TGTGCCTGGAGTGTAGGCCAGGGGGCGGGGGAGCAGTACTTC. It codes for CAWSVGQGAGEQYF. The chain couples TRBV30 to TRBJ2-7, with TRBD1 matching over 8 bases. J was trimmed by 7 bases and V by 0 bases; bases with no gene match: 8. The CDR3 totals 14 residues. The germline V gene encodes CDR1 GTSNPN and CDR2 SVGIG (reference sequence).

CDR3 residues: CASSWSRGFYTF. The CDR3 coding sequence is TGTGCCAGCAGCTGGAGTCGAGGCTTCTACACCTTC. The chain links TRBV5-6 to TRBJ1-2; D gene ambiguous. The CDR3 has 12 amino acids. Trimming stripped 3 bases from V and 10 bases from J, with 13 bases between. CDR1 SGHDT and CDR2 YYEEEE come from the germline V gene.

The rearrangement joins TRBV5-1 to TRBJ2-5; TRBD2 agrees at 13 bases. Germline values: CDR1 SGHRS, CDR2 YFSETQ. J gave up 0 bases and V 4 bases, and 3 bases lay outside the gene matches. This CDR3 contains 16 residues. The CDR3 DNA reads TGCGCCAGCAGCCGGGGACTAGCGGGGTACCAAGAGACCCAGTACTTC. Amino acid sequence: CASSRGLAGYQETQYF.